This record looks at one T cell receptor beta chain sequence and its context. As yet, its antigen is unknown. The data are from a study of vaccination and CD4 T cells after COVID-19. Study-wide background: Overlapping spike peptides from SARS-CoV-2, HCoV-NL63, HCoV-OC43 and HCoV-229E served to stimulate the cells.

Looked up from germline, CDR1 is SGHRS and CDR2 is YFSETQ. The V end lost 4 bases, the J end lost 2 bases, and 5 bases lay between the germline ends. The CDR3 runs to 12 residues. Cultured CD4+ T-cell DNA underwent Oncomine TCR Beta short-read sequencing. Using its own MiXCR run on the PCR reads, TCRdb lists one record per CDR3 protein. The sample has approximately 20,000 distinct CDR3 sequences; roughly 60% are singletons. Specified treatment: roughly nine-day PBMC culture with coronavirus spike peptide pools or control peptides (ViraFEST assay). This sample comprised CD4+ T cells from blood, cultured in vitro, obtained before SARS-CoV-2 vaccination. The chain recombines TRBV5-1 with TRBJ2-3, with unresolved D. The clonotype was recovered from a human donor who received a COVID-19 vaccine. The chain's CDR3 is CASSVPTDTQYF. The CDR3 DNA reads as TGCGCCAGCAGCGTCCCCACAGATACGCAGTATTTT.